The text below deals with one T cell receptor beta chain. Its matching antigen is unknown. Trimming stripped 6 bases from V and 6 bases from J, with 17 bases between. Germline V gene data show CDR1 as MNHEY and CDR2 as SVGAGI. The CDR3 is 14 amino acids. The data derive from a study of shared clonotypes between healthy human individuals. Overall study: Three men and two women, aged 18 to 49, were donors. Findings and caveats of the study: For naive CD4 cells, 4% to 5% of clonotypes were shared across a handful of donors.

Method: immunoSEQ multiplex PCR; TCRdb's copy keeps in-frame clones and lacks some. The repertoire has 2.5 million or so clones, more than 80% of them found once; the top ten carry more than 0.12%. The chain combines TRBV6-5 with TRBJ1-1; tentatively, D is TRBD1 (5 bases). Sequenced input: naive CD4+ T cells sorted from blood. Noted subset: CD45RA+ positively selected. This receptor was obtained from a man aged 18 to 29 in good health. CDR3 bases: TGTGCCAGCAGAGCCGTGGGGGGGATTGCTGAAGCTTTCTTT. Amino acid sequence: CASRAVGGIAEAFF.